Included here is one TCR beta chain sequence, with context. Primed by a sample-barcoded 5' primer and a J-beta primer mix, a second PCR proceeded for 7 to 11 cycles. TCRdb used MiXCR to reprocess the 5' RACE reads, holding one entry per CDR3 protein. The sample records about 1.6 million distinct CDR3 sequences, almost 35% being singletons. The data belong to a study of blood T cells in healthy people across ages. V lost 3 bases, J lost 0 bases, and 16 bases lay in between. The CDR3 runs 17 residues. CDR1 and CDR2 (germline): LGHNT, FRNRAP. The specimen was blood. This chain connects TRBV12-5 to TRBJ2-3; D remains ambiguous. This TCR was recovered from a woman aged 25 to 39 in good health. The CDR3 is CASGFSASATSTDTQYF. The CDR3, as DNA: TGTGCTAGTGGTTTTTCGGCTAGTGCCACTAGCACAGATACGCAGTATTTT.